Following are 26 T cell receptor beta chains from one sample sequenced in a study of T cells in Graves' hyperthyroidism and ophthalmopathy. Amplification targeted TCR beta CDR3 regions from RNA transcripts. Carried out on the TCR CDR3, a first-round RT-PCR used the HTBI primer set. TCRdb itself ran the multiplex PCR reads through MiXCR, one entry per CDR3 protein. The sample contains approximately 630,000 distinct CDR3 sequences, around 15% of which appear only once. Sequenced input: blood. These receptors were collected from a woman aged 25 to 39 with Graves' hyperthyroidism.

This clonotype was detected a few times. This chain links TRBV10-3 with TRBJ2-3, with a tentative D call TRBD2 (6 bases). The CDR3 runs to 14 residues. CDR1 and CDR2 (germline): ENHRY, SYGVKD. V lost 4 bases and J 2 bases, leaving 10 bases between the germline ends. The CDR3, as DNA: TGTGCCATCAGTGGCCCGGGACTCACAGATACGCAGTATTTT. This codes for CAISGPGLTDTQYF.

This chain joins TRBV6-2 or TRBV6-3 and TRBJ1-1; 8 nucleotides agree with TRBD1. Germline trimming cut 6 bases from V and 5 bases from J; bases unmatched to any gene: 2. This CDR3 comprises 12 residues. Germline V gene lookup returns CDR1 MNHEY and CDR2 SVGEGT. CDR3 sequence (DNA): TGTGCCAGCAGGACAGGGGAAACTGAAGCTTTCTTT. It encodes CASRTGETEAFF.

In its sample, this clonotype was seen many times. The J gene is TRBJ2-1, the V gene TRBV27, with 7 bases matching TRBD1. The germline V gene has CDR1 MNHEY and CDR2 SMNVEV (reference sequence). Germline trimming cut 2 bases from V and 8 bases from J; bases unmatched to any gene: 9. CDR3 length: 15 residues. The CDR3: CASSLGRGYPHEQFF. The CDR3, as DNA: TGTGCCAGCAGTTTAGGCAGGGGGTACCCCCATGAGCAGTTCTTC.

J is TRBJ2-2 and V is TRBV19; TRBD1 aligns across 9 bases. The CDR3 length is 15 residues. Trimming took 10 bases from V and 7 from J; bases not matched to a gene: 13. From germline, CDR1 is LNHDA and CDR2 SQIVND (reference sequence). CDR3 protein: CATTRDRVRIGELFF. The CDR3 nucleotides read TGTGCCACCACCCGGGACAGGGTTAGAATCGGGGAGCTGTTTTTT.

This clonotype was picked up a small number of times. The rearrangement uses TRBV20-1 and TRBJ2-4, with 12 bases aligning to TRBD2. CDR3 length: 16 amino acids. Per the germline V gene, CDR1 is DFQATT and CDR2 is SNEGSKA (reference sequence). V lost 0 bases to trimming and J lost 7 bases; unmatched junction nucleotides: 7. CDR3 loop: CSARDPTSGSGNIQYF. CDR3 bases: TGCAGTGCTAGAGATCCGACTAGCGGGAGTGGGAACATTCAGTACTTC.

This clonotype has more than one count but fewer than ten. This rearrangement joins TRBV7-9 to TRBJ2-3; 7 nucleotides match TRBD2. The CDR3 totals 15 residues. J was trimmed by 1 base and V by 3 bases; bases with no gene match: 4. CDR1 is SEHNR and CDR2 is FQNEAQ in the germline V gene (reference sequence). The CDR3 DNA sequence: TGTGCCAGCAGCTTCACGGGAGGCGGCACAGATACGCAGTATTTT. Encoded protein: CASSFTGGGTDTQYF.

This clonotype has just a few counts. V gene TRBV12-3 or TRBV12-4 combines with J gene TRBJ2-1; no definite D call. The CDR3 contains 12 residues. With 1 base removed from V and 11 bases from J, the gap between germline ends came to 9 bases. CDR3 coding DNA: TGTGCCAGCAGTTTAGGTCCTTATAAGCAGTTCTTC. Protein product: CASSLGPYKQFF.

This chain connects TRBV11-2 to TRBJ2-3; D is undetermined. From germline, CDR1 is SGHAT and CDR2 FQNNGV. Deletions cut 5 bases from V and 3 bases from J, with 15 bases between. The CDR3 spans 15 residues. The DNA for the CDR3 is TGTGCCAGCAGCCGCAATATGCCCAGGACAGATACGCAGTATTTT. This gives the protein CASSRNMPRTDTQYF.

Many counts were recorded for this clonotype. The chain links TRBV28 to TRBJ2-3; D is perhaps TRBD2 (5 bases). From germline, CDR1 is MDHEN and CDR2 SYDVKM. The CDR3 extends over 15 amino acids. Trimming took off 2 bases at V and 3 bases at J, with 12 bases between the two ends. As DNA, the CDR3 is TGTGCCAGCAGTTTAGAGGGCCGACCGACAGATACGCAGTATTTT. Encoded protein: CASSLEGRPTDTQYF. Supplemented by reference TRBV28 and TRBJ2-3, the full variable domain reads DVKVTQSSRYLVKRTGEKVFLECVQDMDHENMFWYRQDPGLGLRLIYFSYDVKMKEKGDIPEGYSVSREKKERFSLILESASTNQTSMYLCASSLEGRPTDTQYFGPGTRLTVL.

This clonotype was seen a few times. V and J are TRBV27 and TRBJ2-5; a possible D gene is TRBD2 (5 bases). CDR1 is MNHEY, CDR2 SMNVEV, per germline (reference sequence). Trimming left V 3 bases short and J 5 bases short, with 19 bases between. The CDR3 is made up of 16 amino acids. CDR3 protein: CASSFVGSEELETQYF. CDR3 nucleotides: TGTGCCAGCAGTTTTGTCGGGTCGGAGGAGCTGGAGACCCAGTACTTC.

This clonotype has ten or more counts. This chain joins TRBV7-2 and TRBJ1-5; TRBD1 agrees at 7 bases. From germline, CDR1 is SGHTA and CDR2 FQGNSA. The CDR3 contains 15 residues. The V and J ends lost 2 bases and 5 bases, in that order; junction bases with no gene match: 6. The DNA for the CDR3 is TGTGCCAGCAGCTTACGGGCAGGGGGGGATCAGCCCCAGCATTTT. It is translated as CASSLRAGGDQPQHF.

In its sample, this clonotype was seen many times. The chain uses TRBV2 and TRBJ1-3; 7 bases are a match to TRBD1. This CDR3 comprises 14 residues. V gave up 5 bases and J gave up 3 bases; unmatched junction bases: 4. Looked up from germline, CDR1 is SNHLY and CDR2 is FYNNEI. CDR3: CASSPDRHGNTIYF. The CDR3 DNA sequence: TGTGCCAGCAGTCCGGACAGGCATGGAAACACCATATATTTT.

The genes are TRBV7-8 and TRBJ2-1, with 14 bases aligning to TRBD2. Looked up from germline, CDR1 is SGHVS and CDR2 is FQNEAQ. V trimming: 5 bases; J trimming: 7 bases; junction bases outside the gene matches: 7. The CDR3 has 16 residues. CDR3 region: CASSITGTSGRNEQFF. The CDR3 DNA sequence: TGTGCCAGCAGCATTACCGGGACTAGCGGGAGAAATGAGCAGTTCTTC. Filled out from reference TRBV7-8 and TRBJ2-1, the complete variable domain reads GAGVSQSPRYKVAKRGQDVALRCDPISGHVSLFWYQQALGQGPEFLTYFQNEAQLDKSGLPSDRFFAERPEGSVSTLKIQRTQQEDSAVYLCASSITGTSGRNEQFFGPGTRLTVL.

Turning to this clonotype: At one end, the junction sequence differs from germline, possibly due to a read error. This sequence joins TRBV12-5 and TRBJ2-1; D might be TRBD1 (6 bases). This CDR3 spans 16 amino acids. Looked up from germline, CDR1 is LGHNT and CDR2 is FRNRAP. CDR3 residues: CTSGTTGRRGYNEQFF. The CDR3 nucleotides read TGTACTAGTGGAACGACAGGTAGAAGGGGGTACAATGAGCAGTTCTTC.

This clonotype showed up many times. V and J are TRBV11-2 and TRBJ2-3, with TRBD2 matching over 8 bases. Germline V gene sequence: CDR1 SGHAT, CDR2 FQNNGV. The length of the CDR3 is 15 residues. The V and J ends lost 0 bases and 6 bases, in that order; junction bases with no gene match: 5. In DNA form, the CDR3 reads TGTGCCAGCAGCTTAGATTTGGCTAGCGGGGATACGCAGTATTTT. It is translated as CASSLDLASGDTQYF. The whole variable domain, remainder taken from reference TRBV11-2 and TRBJ2-3, is EAGVAQSPRYKIIEKRQSVAFWCNPISGHATLYWYQQILGQGPKLLIQFQNNGVVDDSQLPKDRFSAERLKGVDSTLKIQPAKLEDSAVYLCASSLDLASGDTQYFGPGTRLTVL.

This clonotype occurred many times. The chain couples TRBV2 to TRBJ1-5; D gene ambiguous. Germline loops: CDR1 SNHLY, CDR2 FYNNEI. Trimming removed 4 bases at V and 0 bases at J, with 7 bases between. The CDR3 consists of 14 residues. DNA for the CDR3: TGTGCCAGCAGTGTCAGGATTAGCAATCAGCCCCAGCATTTT. Amino acid sequence: CASSVRISNQPQHF.

The chain links TRBV6-4 to TRBJ2-3; 9 positions agree with TRBD2. The CDR3 has 14 residues. Per germline, CDR1 MRHNA and CDR2 SNTAGT. J gave up 12 bases and V 2 bases, and 9 bases lay outside the gene matches. CDR3 bases: TGTGCCAGCAGTGACCGCGGTAGCGGGGGTCCTCAGTATTTT. Its protein product is CASSDRGSGGPQYF.

This clonotype was detected ten times or more. The rearrangement uses TRBV12-3 or TRBV12-4 and TRBJ2-7; TRBD2 matches at 8 bases. The junction had 10 bases not matched to a gene; V was cut back by 10 bases and J by 2 bases. This CDR3 has 14 residues. The CDR3 bases are TGTGCCACGTGGAAAACTAGCGGCCCCTACGAGCAGTACTTC. As protein: CATWKTSGPYEQYF.

J is TRBJ2-7 and V is TRBV18; possible D gene TRBD2, 5 bases. V was cut by 4 bases and J by 6 bases, with 13 bases left in between. Germline values: CDR1 KGHSH, CDR2 LQKENI. The CDR3 spans 13 residues. The CDR3 loop reads CASSLEGRLEQYF. CDR3 nucleotides: TGTGCCAGCTCACTAGAGGGAAGGCTCGAGCAGTACTTC.

This clonotype was counted only a few times. DNA for the CDR3: TGTGCCAGCAGCTTAGGGGACAGCGCAATGGAGCAGTACTTC. It encodes CASSLGDSAMEQYF. The chain is built from TRBV7-6 and TRBJ2-7; 7 bases map to TRBD1. Germline CDR1 is SGHVS and CDR2 is FNYEAQ. The CDR3 is 14 residues long. Trimming at V came to 1 base and at J to 7 bases, leaving 7 bases not matched to a gene. The variable domain in full, completed from reference TRBV7-6 and TRBJ2-7, reads GAGVSQSPRYKVTKRGQDVALRCDPISGHVSLYWYRQALGQGPEFLTYFNYEAQQDKSGLPNDRFSAERPEGSISTLTIQRTEQRDSAMYRCASSLGDSAMEQYFGPGTRLTVT.

V and J are TRBV20-1 and TRBJ1-5, with 10 bases aligning to TRBD1. V lost 4 bases to trimming and J lost 2 bases; unmatched junction nucleotides: 11. Germline CDR1 DFQATT, CDR2 SNEGSKA (reference sequence). The CDR3 sequence is 17 residues long. CDR3 sequence: CSANGGTGEPGNQPQHF. Here the CDR3 DNA reads TGCAGTGCTAATGGGGGGACAGGGGAGCCCGGCAATCAGCCCCAGCATTTT.

The V and J genes are TRBV15 and TRBJ2-7, with no clear D. The CDR3 contains 14 residues. Germline CDR1 and CDR2: LNHNV and YYDKDF (reference sequence). The V and J ends lost 5 bases and 4 bases respectively, with 15 bases between them. CDR3 region: CATSSRVGRYEQYF. The DNA of the CDR3 is TGTGCCACCAGCTCCCGGGTAGGTCGTTACGAGCAGTACTTC.

Many counts were recorded for this clonotype. This rearrangement joins TRBV12-3 or TRBV12-4 to TRBJ1-5, with a possible D match to TRBD1 (6 bases). Trimming cost V 7 bases and J 1 base, with 17 bases left between them. This CDR3 has 16 residues. In DNA form, the CDR3 reads TGTGCCAGCACCCCGGGGGGCGGGGCCAGCAATCAGCCCCAGCATTTT. Its translation is CASTPGGGASNQPQHF.

The rearrangement links TRBV5-4 to TRBJ2-7; TRBD2 agrees at 7 bases. The germline CDR1 and CDR2 sequences are SGHNT and YYREEE (reference sequence). Trimming removed 0 bases from V and 0 bases from J; junction bases left unmatched: 3. The CDR3 runs to 15 residues. CDR3 sequence (DNA): TGTGCCAGCAGCTTGGAGAGGACTAGCTCCTACGAGCAGTACTTC. This codes for CASSLERTSSYEQYF.

This clonotype was picked up many times. V is TRBV27 and J is TRBJ2-7, with no clear D. CDR1 and CDR2 (germline): MNHEY, SMNVEV (reference sequence). V was cut by 0 bases and J by 3 bases, with 9 bases left in between. The length of the CDR3 is 14 residues. In nucleotides, the CDR3 is TGTGCCAGCAGTTTATCGGTAGGGAACTACGAGCAGTACTTC. It translates to CASSLSVGNYEQYF.

This chain joins TRBV20-1 and TRBJ2-7, with 12 bases matching TRBD2. J lost 0 bases, V lost 0 bases, and 3 bases had no gene match. The CDR3 loop spans 16 amino acids. CDR1 is DFQATT, CDR2 SNEGSKA, per germline (reference sequence). The CDR3 sequence: CSARDSSGRASYEQYF. The CDR3 region has the DNA TGCAGTGCTAGAGATTCTAGCGGGAGGGCCTCCTACGAGCAGTACTTC.